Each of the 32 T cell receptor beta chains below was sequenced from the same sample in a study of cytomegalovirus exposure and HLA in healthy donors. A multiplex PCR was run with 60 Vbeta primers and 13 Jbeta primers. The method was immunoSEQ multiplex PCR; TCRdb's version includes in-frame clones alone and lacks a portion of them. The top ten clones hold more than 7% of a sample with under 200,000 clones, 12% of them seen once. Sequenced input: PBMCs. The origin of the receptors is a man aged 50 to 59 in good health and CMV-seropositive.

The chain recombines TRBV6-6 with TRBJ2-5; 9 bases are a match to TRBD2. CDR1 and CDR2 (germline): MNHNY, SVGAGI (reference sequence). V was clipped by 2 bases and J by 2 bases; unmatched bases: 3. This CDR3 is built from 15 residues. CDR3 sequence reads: CASSYGLAGQETQYF. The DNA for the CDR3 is TGTGCCAGCAGTTACGGCCTAGCGGGGCAAGAGACCCAGTACTTC.

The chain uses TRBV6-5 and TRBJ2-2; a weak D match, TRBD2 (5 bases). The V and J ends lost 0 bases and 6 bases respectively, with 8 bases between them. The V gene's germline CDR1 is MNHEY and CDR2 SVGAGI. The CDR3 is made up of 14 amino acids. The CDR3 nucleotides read TGTGCCAGCAGTTACTCGAAGGGAGCCGGGGAGCTGTTTTTT. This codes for CASSYSKGAGELFF.

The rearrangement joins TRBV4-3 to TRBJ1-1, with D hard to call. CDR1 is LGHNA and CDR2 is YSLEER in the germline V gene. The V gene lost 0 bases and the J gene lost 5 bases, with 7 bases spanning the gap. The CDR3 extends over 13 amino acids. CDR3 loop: CASSQDWATEAFF. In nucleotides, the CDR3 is TGCGCCAGCAGCCAAGATTGGGCTACTGAAGCTTTCTTT.

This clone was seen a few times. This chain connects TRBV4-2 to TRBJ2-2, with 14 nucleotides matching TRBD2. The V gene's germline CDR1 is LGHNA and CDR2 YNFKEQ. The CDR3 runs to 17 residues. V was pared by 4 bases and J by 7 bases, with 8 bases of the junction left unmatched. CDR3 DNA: TGTGCCAGCAGCCTGGGGACTAGCGGGGGCCTACGCGGGGAGCTGTTTTTT. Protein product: CASSLGTSGGLRGELFF.

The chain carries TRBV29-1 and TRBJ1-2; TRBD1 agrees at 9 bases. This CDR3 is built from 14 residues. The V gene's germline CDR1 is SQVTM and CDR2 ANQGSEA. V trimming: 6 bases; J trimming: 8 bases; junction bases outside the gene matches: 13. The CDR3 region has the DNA TGCAGCGTCAGATGGACAGGGGCAAACAACGGCTACACCTTC. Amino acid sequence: CSVRWTGANNGYTF.

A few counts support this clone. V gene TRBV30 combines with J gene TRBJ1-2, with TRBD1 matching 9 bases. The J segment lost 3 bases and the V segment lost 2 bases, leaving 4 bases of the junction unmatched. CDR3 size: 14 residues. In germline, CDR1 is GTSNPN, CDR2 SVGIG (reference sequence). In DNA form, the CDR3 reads TGTGCCTGGAGTATACAGGGGGCGGACTATGGCTACACCTTC. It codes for CAWSIQGADYGYTF. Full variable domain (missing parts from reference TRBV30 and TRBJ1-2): SQTIHQWPATLVQPVGSPLSLECTVEGTSNPNLYWYRQAAGRGLQLLFYSVGIGQISSEVPQNLSASRPQDRQFILSSKKLLLSDSGFYLCAWSIQGADYGYTFGSGTRLTVV.

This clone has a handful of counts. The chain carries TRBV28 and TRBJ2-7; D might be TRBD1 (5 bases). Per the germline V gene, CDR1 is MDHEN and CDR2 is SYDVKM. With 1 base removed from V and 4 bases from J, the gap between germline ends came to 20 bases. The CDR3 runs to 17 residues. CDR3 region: CASSLFKLGQEWYEQYV. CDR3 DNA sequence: TGTGCCAGCAGTTTATTTAAGTTGGGGCAGGAGTGGTACGAGCAGTACGTC.

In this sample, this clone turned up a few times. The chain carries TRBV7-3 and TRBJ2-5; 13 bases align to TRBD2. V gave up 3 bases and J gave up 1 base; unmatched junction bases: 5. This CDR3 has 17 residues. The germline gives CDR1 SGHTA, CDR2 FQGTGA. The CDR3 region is CASSFWTSGGPQETQYF. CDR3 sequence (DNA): TGTGCCAGCAGCTTTTGGACTAGCGGGGGCCCCCAAGAGACCCAGTACTTC.

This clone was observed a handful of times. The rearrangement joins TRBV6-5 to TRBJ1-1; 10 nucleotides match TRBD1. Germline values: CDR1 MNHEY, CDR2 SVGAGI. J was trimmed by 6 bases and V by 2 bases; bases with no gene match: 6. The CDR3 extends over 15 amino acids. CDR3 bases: TGTGCCAGCAGTTACCTGACAGGGGGCGAGGCTGAAGCTTTCTTT. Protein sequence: CASSYLTGGEAEAFF.

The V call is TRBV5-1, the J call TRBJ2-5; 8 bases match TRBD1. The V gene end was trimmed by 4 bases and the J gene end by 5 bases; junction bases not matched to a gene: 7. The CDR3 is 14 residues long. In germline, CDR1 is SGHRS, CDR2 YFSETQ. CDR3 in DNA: TGCGCCAGCAGCCCTGACAGGGGCGGGGAGACCCAGTACTTC. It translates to CASSPDRGGETQYF. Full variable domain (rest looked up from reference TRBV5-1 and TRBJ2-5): KAGVTQTPRYLIKTRGQQVTLSCSPISGHRSVSWYQQTPGQGLQFLFEYFSETQRNKGNFPGRFSGRQFSNSRSEMNVSTLELGDSALYLCASSPDRGGETQYFGPGTRLLVL.

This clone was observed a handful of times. CDR3 amino acids: CASSLGSTKEQYV. DNA for the CDR3: TGTGCCAGCAGCTTAGGGTCCACCAAGGAGCAGTACGTC. The V call is TRBV7-9, the J call TRBJ2-7; D remains unclear. V was trimmed by 1 base and J by 7 bases, leaving 11 bases between them. The length of the CDR3 is 13 residues. CDR1 is SEHNR and CDR2 is FQNEAQ in the germline V gene (reference sequence).

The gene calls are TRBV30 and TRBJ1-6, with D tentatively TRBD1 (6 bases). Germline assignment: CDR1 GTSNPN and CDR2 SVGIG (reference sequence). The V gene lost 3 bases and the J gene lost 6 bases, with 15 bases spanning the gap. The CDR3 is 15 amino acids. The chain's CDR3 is CAWRGITGPNSPLHF. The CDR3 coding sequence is TGTGCCTGGAGGGGGATCACAGGGCCTAATTCACCCCTCCACTTT.

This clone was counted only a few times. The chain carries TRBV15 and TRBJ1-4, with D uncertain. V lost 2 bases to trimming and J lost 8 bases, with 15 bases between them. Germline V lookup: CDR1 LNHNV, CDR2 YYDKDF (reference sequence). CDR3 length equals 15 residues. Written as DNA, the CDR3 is TGTGCCACCAGCAGATCCGGAGGGCGTAAGGAAAAACTGTTTTTT. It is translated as CATSRSGGRKEKLFF.

Here the CDR3 DNA reads TGTGCCATGCTTGGGTCCCTATGGGGGGATGAGCAGTTCTTC. Encoded protein: CAMLGSLWGDEQFF. The chain is built from TRBV10-3 and TRBJ2-1, with a weak D call TRBD2 (6 bases). CDR3 length equals 14 residues. V lost 9 bases, J lost 8 bases, and 20 bases lay in between. The V gene's germline CDR1 is ENHRY and CDR2 SYGVKD.

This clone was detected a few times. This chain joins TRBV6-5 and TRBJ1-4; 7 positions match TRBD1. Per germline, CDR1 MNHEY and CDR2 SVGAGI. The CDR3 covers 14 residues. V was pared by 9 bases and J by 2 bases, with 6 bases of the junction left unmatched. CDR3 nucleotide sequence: TGTGCCAGTAAGATACAGGGGACTAATGAAAAACTGTTTTTT. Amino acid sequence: CASKIQGTNEKLFF.

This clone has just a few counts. CDR3 sequence: CASSYRLRRGNTEAFF. The CDR3 DNA follows: TGTGCCAGCAGTTACCGCCTGAGAAGGGGGAACACTGAAGCTTTCTTT. This chain uses TRBV6-5 with TRBJ1-1, with D possibly matching TRBD1 (5 bases). The V end was cut by 2 bases, the J end by 1 base, with 14 bases between. The CDR3 is 16 residues long. In germline, CDR1 is MNHEY, CDR2 SVGAGI.

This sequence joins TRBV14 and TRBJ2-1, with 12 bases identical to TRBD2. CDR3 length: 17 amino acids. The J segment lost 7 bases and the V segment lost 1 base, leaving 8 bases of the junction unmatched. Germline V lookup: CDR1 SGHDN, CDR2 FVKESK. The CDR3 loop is CASSQGVNLAGGNEQFF. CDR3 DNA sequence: TGTGCCAGCAGCCAAGGAGTAAATCTAGCGGGGGGGAATGAGCAGTTCTTC.

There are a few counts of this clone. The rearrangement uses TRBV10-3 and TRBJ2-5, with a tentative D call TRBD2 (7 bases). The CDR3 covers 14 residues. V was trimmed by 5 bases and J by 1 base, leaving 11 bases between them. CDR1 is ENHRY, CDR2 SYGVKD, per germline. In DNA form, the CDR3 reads TGTGCCATCAGTCGGGGGGCTACCCAAGAGACCCAGTACTTC. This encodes CAISRGATQETQYF.

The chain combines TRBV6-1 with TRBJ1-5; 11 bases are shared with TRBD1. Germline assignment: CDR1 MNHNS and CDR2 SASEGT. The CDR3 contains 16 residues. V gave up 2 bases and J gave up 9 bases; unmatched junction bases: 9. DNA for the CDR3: TGTGCCAGCAGTGAATGGACAGGGGGCTTCGGTTGGCCCCAGCATTTT. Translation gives CASSEWTGGFGWPQHF.

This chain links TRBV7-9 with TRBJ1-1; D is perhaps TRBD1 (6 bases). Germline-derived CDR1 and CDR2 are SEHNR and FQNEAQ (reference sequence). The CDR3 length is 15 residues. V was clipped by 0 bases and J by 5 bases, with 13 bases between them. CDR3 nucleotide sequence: TGTGCCAGCAGCTTAGCGCGGGGGGGACAAACTGAAGCTTTCTTT. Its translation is CASSLARGGQTEAFF.

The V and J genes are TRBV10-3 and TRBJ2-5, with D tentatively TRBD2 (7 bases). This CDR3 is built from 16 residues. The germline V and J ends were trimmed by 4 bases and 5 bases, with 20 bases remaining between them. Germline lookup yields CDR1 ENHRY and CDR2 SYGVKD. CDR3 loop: CAISGGGHRKGETQYF. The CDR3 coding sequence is TGTGCCATCAGTGGCGGGGGCCATCGGAAGGGCGAGACCCAGTACTTC.

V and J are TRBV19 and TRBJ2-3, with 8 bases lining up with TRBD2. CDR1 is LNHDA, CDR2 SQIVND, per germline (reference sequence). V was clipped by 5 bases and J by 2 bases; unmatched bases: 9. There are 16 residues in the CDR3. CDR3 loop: CASSPPRGGTTDTQYF. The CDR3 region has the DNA TGTGCCAGTAGTCCCCCCCGCGGGGGGACCACAGATACGCAGTATTTT.

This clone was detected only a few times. CDR3 DNA: TGCGCCAGCAGCTCTGCAACAGGGTTATATTCTGGAAACACCATATATTTT. Amino acids: CASSSATGLYSGNTIYF. The V and J genes are TRBV5-1 and TRBJ1-3; perhaps TRBD1 as D (6 bases). This CDR3 has 17 residues. The germline V gene encodes CDR1 SGHRS and CDR2 YFSETQ. Trimming removed 3 bases from V and 1 base from J, with 17 bases in between.

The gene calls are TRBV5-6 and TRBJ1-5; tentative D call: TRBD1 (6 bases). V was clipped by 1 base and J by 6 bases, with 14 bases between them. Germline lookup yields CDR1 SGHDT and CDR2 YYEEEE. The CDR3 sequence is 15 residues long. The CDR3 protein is CASSLLSGAAQPQHF. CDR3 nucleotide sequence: TGTGCCAGCAGCTTGCTATCAGGGGCCGCTCAGCCCCAGCATTTT.

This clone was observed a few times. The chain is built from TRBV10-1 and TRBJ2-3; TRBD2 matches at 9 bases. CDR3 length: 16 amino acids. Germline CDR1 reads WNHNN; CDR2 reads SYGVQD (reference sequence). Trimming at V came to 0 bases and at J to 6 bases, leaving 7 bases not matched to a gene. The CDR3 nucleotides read TGCGCCAGCAGTGAGTCCGGGCGGGGGGGTTCGGATACGCAGTATTTT. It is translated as CASSESGRGGSDTQYF.

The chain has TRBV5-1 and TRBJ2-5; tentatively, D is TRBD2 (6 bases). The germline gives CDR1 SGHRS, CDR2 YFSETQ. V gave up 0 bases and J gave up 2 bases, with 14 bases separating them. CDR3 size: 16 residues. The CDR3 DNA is TGCGCCAGCAGCTTGGAGGGTTGGCGGGGACAAGAGACCCAGTACTTC. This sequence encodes CASSLEGWRGQETQYF.

Here the CDR3 DNA reads TGTGCCAGCAGCCCAGGATTGCCTTATGGCTACACCTTC. It codes for CASSPGLPYGYTF. The chain is built from TRBV14 and TRBJ1-2; D unclear. CDR3 size: 13 residues. Germline assignment: CDR1 SGHDN and CDR2 FVKESK. V gave up 4 bases and J gave up 5 bases, with 11 bases separating them.

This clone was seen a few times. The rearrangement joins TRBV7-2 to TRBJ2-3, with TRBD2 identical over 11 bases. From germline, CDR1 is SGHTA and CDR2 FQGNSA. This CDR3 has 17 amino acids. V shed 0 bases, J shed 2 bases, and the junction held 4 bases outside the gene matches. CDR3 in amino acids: CASSLARLAGITDTQYF. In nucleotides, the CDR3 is TGTGCCAGCAGCTTAGCCCGACTAGCGGGGATCACAGATACGCAGTATTTT.

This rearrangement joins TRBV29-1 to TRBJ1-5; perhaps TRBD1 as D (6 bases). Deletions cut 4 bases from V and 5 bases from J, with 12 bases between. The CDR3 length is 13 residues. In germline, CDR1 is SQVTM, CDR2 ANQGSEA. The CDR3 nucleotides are TGCAGCGTTGGTCAGGGGAGGGATCAGCCCCAGCATTTT. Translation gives CSVGQGRDQPQHF.

For the CDR3, the DNA is TGTGCCAGCAGCTTTACAGAATTGGGCACTGAAGCTTTCTTT. Translating it yields CASSFTELGTEAFF. The rearrangement links TRBV7-2 to TRBJ1-1; D is unclear. The V end lost 3 bases, the J end lost 4 bases, and 12 bases lay between the germline ends. Germline lookup yields CDR1 SGHTA and CDR2 FQGNSA. The CDR3 contains 14 residues.

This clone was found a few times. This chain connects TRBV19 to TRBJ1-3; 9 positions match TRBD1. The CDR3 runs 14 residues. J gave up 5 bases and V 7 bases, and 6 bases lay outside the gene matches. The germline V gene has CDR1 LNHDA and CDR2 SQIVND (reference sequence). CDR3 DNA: TGTGCCAGTATGAGGACAGGGGATAGAAACACCATATATTTT. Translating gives CASMRTGDRNTIYF.

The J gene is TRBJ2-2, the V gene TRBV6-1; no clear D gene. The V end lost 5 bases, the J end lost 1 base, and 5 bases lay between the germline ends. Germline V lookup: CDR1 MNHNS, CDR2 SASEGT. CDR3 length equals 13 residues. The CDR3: CASSSGNTGELFF. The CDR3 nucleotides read TGTGCCAGCAGTTCCGGGAACACCGGGGAGCTGTTTTTT.